This T cell receptor (beta chain) came from a study of blood T cell repertoires in COVID-19. Study in general: Sample material is recorded as cDNA or gDNA derived from T cells, B-cell-depleted T cells, or PBMCs.

This CDR3 is 16 amino acids long. Germline loops: CDR1 SEHNR, CDR2 FQNEAQ (reference sequence). The V and J ends lost 6 bases and 1 base respectively, with 18 bases between them. Authors' processing steps: Estimation of nucleated cell counts relied on the amplification of reference gene primers. Profiling relied on immunoSEQ multiplex PCR, and the TCRdb table lists in-frame clones only, not all of them. V, J and clone size were drawn from that table, and D and trimming were deduced from the DNA. The repertoire holds about 50,000 clones, with 65% to 85% as singletons. The sample taken for sequencing was peripheral blood. This TCR was sampled from a woman of 80 years or more with acute or convalescent COVID-19. The chain recombines TRBV7-9 with TRBJ1-1; D remains ambiguous. CDR3 in amino acids: CASSPAGQNRNTEAFF. DNA for the CDR3: TGTGCCAGCAGTCCGGCAGGTCAGAATCGGAACACTGAAGCTTTCTTT.